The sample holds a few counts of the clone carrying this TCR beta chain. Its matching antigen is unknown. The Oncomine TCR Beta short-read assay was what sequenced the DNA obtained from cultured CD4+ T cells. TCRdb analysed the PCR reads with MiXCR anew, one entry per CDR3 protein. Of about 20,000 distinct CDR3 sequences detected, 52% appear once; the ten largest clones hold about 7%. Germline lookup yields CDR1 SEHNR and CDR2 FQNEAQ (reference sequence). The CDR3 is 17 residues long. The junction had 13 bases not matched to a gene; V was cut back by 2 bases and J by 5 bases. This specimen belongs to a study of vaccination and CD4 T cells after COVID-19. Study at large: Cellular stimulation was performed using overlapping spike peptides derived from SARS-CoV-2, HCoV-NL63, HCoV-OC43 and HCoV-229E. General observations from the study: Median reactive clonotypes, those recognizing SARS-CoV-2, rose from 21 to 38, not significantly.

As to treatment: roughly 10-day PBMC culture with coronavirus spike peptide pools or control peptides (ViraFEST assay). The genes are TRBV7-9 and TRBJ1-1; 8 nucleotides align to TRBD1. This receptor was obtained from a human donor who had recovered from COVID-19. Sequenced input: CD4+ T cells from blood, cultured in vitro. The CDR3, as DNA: TGTGCCAGCAGCTTATTTGATCCCCCAGGGGGCAAGACTGAAGCTTTCTTT. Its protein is CASSLFDPPGGKTEAFF.